This T cell receptor beta chain is drawn from a study of T-cell memory formation after mild COVID-19. Amplification by 5'RACE using constant-segment primers produced TCR alpha and TCR beta cDNA libraries that carried sample barcodes and UMIs. TCRdb re-called the 5' RACE reads with MiXCR, one entry per CDR3 protein. The sample has hundreds of thousands of distinct CDR3 sequences, about 20% seen once; the top ten hold under 8.5%. This clonotype was seen many times. Its antigen remains unknown. Study results and caveats: Clones which contracted sat mainly in CM and EM if CD4+, and in EMRA if CD8+. Contracting clones from day 15 to 85 showed balanced CD4/CD8; later expanders favored CD4+. Pre-infection memory carried some responding clones, suggesting that cross-reactive memory joined.

Sequencing was carried out using PBMCs or a T cell subset sorted from them (not recorded which). The receptor was isolated from an adult woman who had mild COVID-19 (a few samples of this study predate the infection). Cell type and time point are not known.

This CDR3 is CASSPKMDRNTGELFF. Written as DNA, the CDR3 is TGTGCCAGCAGTCCCAAGATGGACCGAAACACCGGGGAGCTGTTTTTT. V is TRBV5-5 and J is TRBJ2-2; D gene ambiguous. The CDR3 runs 16 residues. Germline CDR1 reads SGHKS; CDR2 reads YYEKEE (reference sequence). The V end lost 5 bases, the J end lost 2 bases, and 16 bases lay between the germline ends.